This T cell receptor beta chain was identified in a study of T cell repertoires in cytomegalovirus infection. Study information: Recently identified HLA-C-restricted CMV epitopes were among the peptides used. A matching HLA type, together with CMV infection, was signaled by public TCR beta signatures.

Findings of the study overall: Within the response measured ex vivo, HLA-C-restricted CMV-specific TCR beta clonotypes were dominant. The cumulative frequency of public TCR beta families distinguished individuals who carried CMV together with the relevant HLA.

This CDR3 is built from 15 residues. V lost 1 base, J lost 0 bases, and 10 bases lay in between. The V gene's germline CDR1 is MGHRA and CDR2 YSYEKL. There are a few counts of this clonotype. Antigen: not known. TCRdb used MiXCR to reprocess the reads, holding one entry per CDR3 protein. The sample includes roughly 920,000 distinct CDR3 sequences, less than 35% of them seen just once. The chain joins TRBV4-1 to TRBJ2-7, with a weak D call TRBD1 (5 bases). This receptor was obtained from a human donor in good health (CMV status not recorded). Some clones in this sample may be carry-over from other donors' samples. The sequences come from cultured CD8+ T cells from PBMCs, collected from culture after CMV antigen stimulation. DNA of the CDR3: TGCGCCAGCAGCCAAGTTCAGGGAAGCTCCTACGAGCAGTACTTC. It yields the protein CASSQVQGSSYEQYF.